The TCR beta chain described here comes from a study of blood T cell repertoires in COVID-19. Study details: COVID-19 samples from acute and convalescent phases originated in the United States, Italy and Spain.

The germline gives CDR1 SGHRS, CDR2 YFSETQ. This CDR3 is built from 16 residues. The V end lost 4 bases, the J end lost 3 bases, and 20 bases lay between the germline ends. In the authors' methods: The assay estimated nucleated cells by amplifying reference gene primers. The assay was immunoSEQ multiplex PCR, and TCRdb's table has in-frame clones only and misses some. The V and J calls and clone size come from that table; D and trimming were worked out from the DNA. The table shows 150,000 to 200,000 clones, with about 81% occurring only once. Material for sequencing was peripheral blood. The receptor comes from a man between 60 and 75 years old with active or convalescent COVID-19. J is TRBJ2-7 and V is TRBV5-1, with D perhaps matching TRBD2 (6 bases). In DNA, the CDR3 is TGCGCCAGCAGCCCCCTGGGAGCGGGTGACATCTACGAGCAGTACTTC. This sequence encodes CASSPLGAGDIYEQYF. The full variable domain, its missing parts supplied by reference TRBV5-1 and TRBJ2-7, is KAGVTQTPRYLIKTRGQQVTLSCSPISGHRSVSWYQQTPGQGLQFLFEYFSETQRNKGNFPGRFSGRQFSNSRSEMNVSTLELGDSALYLCASSPLGAGDIYEQYFGPGTRLTVT.